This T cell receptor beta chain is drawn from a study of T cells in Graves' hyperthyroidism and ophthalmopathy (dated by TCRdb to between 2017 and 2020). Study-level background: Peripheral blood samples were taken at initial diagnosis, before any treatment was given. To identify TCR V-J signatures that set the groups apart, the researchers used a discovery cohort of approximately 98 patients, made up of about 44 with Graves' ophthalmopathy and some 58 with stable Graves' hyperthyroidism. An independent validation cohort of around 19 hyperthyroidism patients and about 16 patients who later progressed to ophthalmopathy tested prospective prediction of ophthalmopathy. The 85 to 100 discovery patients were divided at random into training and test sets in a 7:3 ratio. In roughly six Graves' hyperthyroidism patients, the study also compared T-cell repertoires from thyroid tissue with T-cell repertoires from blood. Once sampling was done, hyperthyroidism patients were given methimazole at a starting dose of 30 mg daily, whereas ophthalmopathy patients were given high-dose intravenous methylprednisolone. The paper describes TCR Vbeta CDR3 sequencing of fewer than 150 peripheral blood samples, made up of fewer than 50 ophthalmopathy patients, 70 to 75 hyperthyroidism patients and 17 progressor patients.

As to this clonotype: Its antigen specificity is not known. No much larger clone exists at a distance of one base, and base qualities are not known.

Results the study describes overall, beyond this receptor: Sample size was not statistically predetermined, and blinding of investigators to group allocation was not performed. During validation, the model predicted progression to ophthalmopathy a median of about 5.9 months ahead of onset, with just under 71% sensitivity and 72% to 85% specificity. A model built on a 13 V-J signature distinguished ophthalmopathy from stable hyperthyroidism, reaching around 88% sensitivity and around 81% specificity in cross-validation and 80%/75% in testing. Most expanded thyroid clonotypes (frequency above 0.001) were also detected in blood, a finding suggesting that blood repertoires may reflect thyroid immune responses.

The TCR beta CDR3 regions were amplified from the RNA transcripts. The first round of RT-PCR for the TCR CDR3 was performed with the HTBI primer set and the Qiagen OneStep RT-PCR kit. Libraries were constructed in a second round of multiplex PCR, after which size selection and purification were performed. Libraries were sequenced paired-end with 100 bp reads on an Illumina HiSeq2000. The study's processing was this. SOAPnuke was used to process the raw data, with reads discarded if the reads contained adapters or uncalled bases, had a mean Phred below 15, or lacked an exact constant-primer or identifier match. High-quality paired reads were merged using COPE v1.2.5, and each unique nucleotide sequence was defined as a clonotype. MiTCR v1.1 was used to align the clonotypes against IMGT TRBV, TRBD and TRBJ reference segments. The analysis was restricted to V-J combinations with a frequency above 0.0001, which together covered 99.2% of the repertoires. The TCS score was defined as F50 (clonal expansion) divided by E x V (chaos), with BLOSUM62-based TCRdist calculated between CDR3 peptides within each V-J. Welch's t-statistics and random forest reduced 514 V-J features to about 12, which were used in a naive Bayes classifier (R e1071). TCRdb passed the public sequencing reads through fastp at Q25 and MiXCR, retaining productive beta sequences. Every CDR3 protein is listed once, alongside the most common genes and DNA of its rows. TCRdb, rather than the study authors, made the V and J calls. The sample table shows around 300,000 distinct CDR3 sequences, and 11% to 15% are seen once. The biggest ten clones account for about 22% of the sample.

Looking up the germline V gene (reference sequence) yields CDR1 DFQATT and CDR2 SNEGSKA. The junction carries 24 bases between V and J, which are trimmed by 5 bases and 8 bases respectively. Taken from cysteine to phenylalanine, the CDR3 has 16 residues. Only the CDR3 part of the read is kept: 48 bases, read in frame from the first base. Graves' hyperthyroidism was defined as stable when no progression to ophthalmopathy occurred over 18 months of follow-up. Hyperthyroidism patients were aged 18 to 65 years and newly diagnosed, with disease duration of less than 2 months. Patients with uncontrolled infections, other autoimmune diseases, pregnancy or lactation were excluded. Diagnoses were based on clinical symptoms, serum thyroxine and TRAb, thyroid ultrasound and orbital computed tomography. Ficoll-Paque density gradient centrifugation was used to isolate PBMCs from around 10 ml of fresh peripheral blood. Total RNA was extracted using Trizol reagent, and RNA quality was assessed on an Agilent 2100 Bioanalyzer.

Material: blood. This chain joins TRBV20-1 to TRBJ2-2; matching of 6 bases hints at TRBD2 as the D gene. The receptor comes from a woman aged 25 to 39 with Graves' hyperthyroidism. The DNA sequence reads TGCAGTGCTTCGGTGGCCGGGAGTAAAATTTTGGGGGAGCTGTTTTTT. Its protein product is CSASVAGSKILGELFF.